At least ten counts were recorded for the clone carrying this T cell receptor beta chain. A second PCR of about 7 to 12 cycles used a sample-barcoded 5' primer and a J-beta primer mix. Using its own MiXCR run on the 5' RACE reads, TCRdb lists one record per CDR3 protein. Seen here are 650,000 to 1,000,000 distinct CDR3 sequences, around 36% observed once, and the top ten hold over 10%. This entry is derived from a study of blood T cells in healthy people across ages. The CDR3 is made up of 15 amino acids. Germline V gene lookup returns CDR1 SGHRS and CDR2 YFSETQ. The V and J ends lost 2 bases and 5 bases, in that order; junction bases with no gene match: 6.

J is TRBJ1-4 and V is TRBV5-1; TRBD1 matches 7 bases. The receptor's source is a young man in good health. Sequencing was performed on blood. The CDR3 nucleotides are TGCGCCAGCAGCTTCGGGACAGCTATAAATGAAAAACTGTTTTTT. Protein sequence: CASSFGTAINEKLFF.